Below are 10 T cell receptor beta chains sequenced from a single sample in a study of T cells in Graves' hyperthyroidism and ophthalmopathy. TCR beta CDR3 regions were amplified from RNA transcripts. HTBI primers were employed in a first-round RT-PCR of the TCR CDR3. TCRdb processed the multiplex PCR reads anew with MiXCR; each CDR3 protein has one entry. This table holds approximately 710,000 distinct CDR3 sequences, 17% found once. The material sequenced was blood. The receptors here all came from a man in his forties or fifties with Graves' hyperthyroidism.

J is TRBJ1-2 and V is TRBV2; the D is unclear. Trimming stripped 1 base from V and 2 bases from J, with 20 bases between. The CDR3 spans 18 residues. Germline V gene lookup returns CDR1 SNHLY and CDR2 FYNNEI. The CDR3 sequence is CASSEEGRRTRPNYGYTF. Here the CDR3 DNA reads TGTGCCAGCAGTGAAGAAGGACGCCGAACTAGACCCAACTATGGCTACACCTTC.

This clonotype came up a few times. The chain carries TRBV11-2 and TRBJ1-1; D not certain. V dropped 1 base and J dropped 0 bases, with 12 bases sitting between them. The CDR3 runs 16 residues. Germline CDR1 and CDR2: SGHAT and FQNNGV. CDR3 sequence: CASSLVLGLMNTEAFF. The DNA of the CDR3 is TGTGCCAGCAGCTTAGTTCTGGGTTTAATGAACACTGAAGCTTTCTTT.

This sequence joins TRBV6-1 and TRBJ1-3; no reliable D call. The CDR3 runs 16 residues. The germline V gene has CDR1 MNHNS and CDR2 SASEGT. Trimming took off 6 bases at V and 0 bases at J, with 15 bases between the two ends. Written as DNA, the CDR3 is TGTGCCAGCAGAAGCCCCCATGCGAGCTCTGGAAACACCATATATTTT. It encodes CASRSPHASSGNTIYF.

This clonotype was seen more than once but under ten times. Since the CDR3 does not end with the conserved phenylalanine or tryptophan, this likely comes from a read error. V gene TRBV11-2 combines with J gene TRBJ1-1, with D unresolved. V was shortened by 3 bases and J by 6 bases, with 14 bases between the two germline ends. The CDR3 extends over 14 amino acids. The germline V gene has CDR1 SGHAT and CDR2 FQNNGV. The CDR3 DNA sequence: TGTGCCAGCAGCTTCGGCCCGTTGGGCGCTGAAGCTTTCCTT. It specifies CASSFGPLGAEAFL.

A few counts support this clonotype. The chain links TRBV11-2 to TRBJ2-1, with D possibly matching TRBD2 (5 bases). The CDR3 runs 15 residues. The V gene lost 4 bases and the J gene lost 7 bases, with 17 bases spanning the gap. Germline CDR1 SGHAT, CDR2 FQNNGV. The CDR3 DNA follows: TGTGCCAGCAGCTACGGCGCCGGACCGGGGAATGAGCAGTTCTTC. Translating gives CASSYGAGPGNEQFF.

This clonotype was found once. The chain uses TRBV5-1 and TRBJ2-1; 10 bases are a match to TRBD2. Germline CDR1 is SGHRS and CDR2 is YFSETQ. V lost 4 bases and J lost 1; bases outside the gene matches: 5. The CDR3 is 16 amino acids. This CDR3 is CASSPSGSASYNEQFF. CDR3 bases: TGCGCCAGCAGCCCTAGCGGGAGTGCATCCTACAATGAGCAGTTCTTC.

CDR3 residues: CASSELAGRSNEQYF. The CDR3 DNA reads as TGCGCCAGCAGTGAACTAGCGGGAAGGTCTAACGAGCAGTACTTC. The chain has TRBV10-1 and TRBJ2-7, with 10 bases that match TRBD2. CDR3 size: 15 residues. Germline loops: CDR1 WNHNN, CDR2 SYGVQD (reference sequence). J lost 5 bases, V lost 3 bases, and 7 bases had no gene match.

This clonotype turned up a few times. The rearrangement uses TRBV5-1 and TRBJ2-1; 10 bases line up with TRBD2. CDR1 and CDR2 from the germline V gene are SGHRS and YFSETQ. The CDR3 has 16 amino acids. Trimming took 4 bases from V and 3 from J; bases not matched to a gene: 7. The CDR3 region is CASSQGTSANYNEQFF. CDR3 bases: TGCGCCAGCAGCCAAGGGACTAGCGCCAACTACAATGAGCAGTTCTTC. Based on the CDR3 plus reference TRBV5-1 and TRBJ2-1, the full variable domain is KAGVTQTPRYLIKTRGQQVTLSCSPISGHRSVSWYQQTPGQGLQFLFEYFSETQRNKGNFPGRFSGRQFSNSRSEMNVSTLELGDSALYLCASSQGTSANYNEQFFGPGTRLTVL.

There are a few counts of this clonotype. The chain recombines TRBV6-2 or TRBV6-3 with TRBJ2-1; D unresolved. The length of the CDR3 is 15 residues. CDR1 is MNHEY and CDR2 is SVGEGT in the germline V gene. Trimming took 0 bases from V and 6 from J, leaving 12 bases between them. CDR3: CASSYSTGGTNEQFF. DNA for the CDR3: TGTGCCAGCAGTTACTCGACCGGCGGAACCAATGAGCAGTTCTTC.

In its sample, this clonotype was seen many times. The J gene is TRBJ1-2, the V gene TRBV7-2, with D uncertain. CDR1 is SGHTA and CDR2 is FQGNSA in the germline V gene. The CDR3 has 12 amino acids. The V and J ends lost 2 bases and 9 bases respectively, with 10 bases between them. As DNA, the CDR3 is TGTGCCAGCAGCTTATTGTCTTGGAGCTACACCTTC. It encodes CASSLLSWSYTF.